Listed below are T cell receptor beta chains from one sample, sequenced in a study of cytomegalovirus exposure and HLA in healthy donors. Sequencing used immunoSEQ multiplex PCR; TCRdb keeps in-frame clones, though not all of them. The sample has approximately 100,000 clones, roughly 89% seen once. Sequences were obtained from PBMCs. The receptors originated from a young woman in good health and CMV-seronegative. CDR3s include the opening cysteine and the closing phenylalanine or tryptophan. The D gene is left open where the match is weak. Rows give clone size only sometimes, using once, few, many, or a class for an expanded clone.

v_call: TRBV5-4; j_call: TRBJ1-1; d_call: TRBD1; clone_size: NA; cdr3_nt: TGTGCCAGCAGTCGGACAGGGAACACTGAAGCTTTCTTT; cdr3_aa: CASSRTGNTEAFF
v_call: TRBV7-9; j_call: TRBJ1-1; d_call: NA; clone_size: NA; cdr3_nt: TGTGCCAGCAGCTGGGAGTGGGACACTGAAGCTTTCTTT; cdr3_aa: CASSWEWDTEAFF
v_call: TRBV7-2; j_call: TRBJ1-2; d_call: NA; clone_size: NA; cdr3_nt: TGTGCCAGCAGCGCTTGGCTCAGGGAACTAGCTGGCTACACCTTC; cdr3_aa: CASSAWLRELAGYTF
v_call: TRBV7-3; j_call: TRBJ1-1; d_call: TRBD1; clone_size: NA; cdr3_nt: TGTGCCAGCAGCCTGGACAGGGCGAACACTGAAGCTTTCTTT; cdr3_aa: CASSLDRANTEAFF
v_call: TRBV27; j_call: TRBJ1-5; d_call: NA; clone_size: once; cdr3_nt: TGTGCCAGCAGAACAGGGATTCAGCCCCAGCATTTT; cdr3_aa: CASRTGIQPQHF
v_call: TRBV9; j_call: TRBJ1-2; d_call: NA; clone_size: NA; cdr3_nt: TGTGCCAGCACCCCTGGACAGCGAACTAACTATGGCTACACCTTC; cdr3_aa: CASTPGQRTNYGYTF
v_call: TRBV5-6; j_call: TRBJ2-4; d_call: NA; clone_size: once; cdr3_nt: TGTGCCAGCAGCTTCCGGGGAGGAGAAAACATTCAGTACTTC; cdr3_aa: CASSFRGGENIQYF
v_call: TRBV7-2; j_call: TRBJ2-7; d_call: NA; clone_size: NA; cdr3_nt: TGTGCCAGCAGCTTAGAAGGGCCAGGGGCGGAAGGATCCTACGAGCAGTACTTC; cdr3_aa: CASSLEGPGAEGSYEQYF
v_call: TRBV11-2; j_call: TRBJ2-7; d_call: NA; clone_size: NA; cdr3_nt: TGTGCCAGCAGGCCCCGATGGAGGGAGGAGTCCTACGAGCAGTACTTC; cdr3_aa: CASRPRWREESYEQYF
v_call: TRBV27; j_call: TRBJ2-1; d_call: TRBD2; clone_size: NA; cdr3_nt: TGTGCCAGCAGTTTGCTAGCGGGAAAAGGTGAGCAGTTCTTC; cdr3_aa: CASSLLAGKGEQFF
v_call: TRBV7-9; j_call: TRBJ1-1; d_call: TRBD1; clone_size: NA; cdr3_nt: TGTGCCAGCAGATCTTCCGGGACAGGGGGCACTGAAGCTTTCTTT; cdr3_aa: CASRSSGTGGTEAFF
v_call: TRBV7-9; j_call: TRBJ2-7; d_call: NA; clone_size: NA; cdr3_nt: TGTGCCAGCAGCTTAGGTGGGGACATTTGGTACGAGCAGTACTTC; cdr3_aa: CASSLGGDIWYEQYF
v_call: TRBV6-1; j_call: TRBJ2-7; d_call: NA; clone_size: NA; cdr3_nt: TGTGCCAGCAGTGACATATTGCCCTTAGGCAGGGTCGAGCAGTACTTC; cdr3_aa: CASSDILPLGRVEQYF
v_call: TRBV2; j_call: TRBJ1-5; d_call: NA; clone_size: NA; cdr3_nt: TGTGCCAGCATGATCGGGTACAATCAGCCCCAGCATTTT; cdr3_aa: CASMIGYNQPQHF
v_call: TRBV6-5; j_call: TRBJ1-5; d_call: TRBD1; clone_size: NA; cdr3_nt: TGTGCCAGCAGCCGACAGGGGGGGGATCAGCCCCAGCATTTT; cdr3_aa: CASSRQGGDQPQHF
v_call: TRBV18; j_call: TRBJ2-2; d_call: NA; clone_size: once; cdr3_nt: TGTGCCAGCTCACCCGGTCAACCTGTGAACACCGGGGAGCTGTTTTTT; cdr3_aa: CASSPGQPVNTGELFF
v_call: TRBV6-1; j_call: TRBJ2-1; d_call: TRBD1; clone_size: NA; cdr3_nt: TGTGCCAGCATTCTCTCAGGACAGGGGTTCTTC; cdr3_aa: CASILSGQGFF
v_call: TRBV19; j_call: TRBJ1-2; d_call: TRBD1; clone_size: NA; cdr3_nt: TGTGCCAGTAGTCCCGGGACAGGGGGTGGCTACACCTTC; cdr3_aa: CASSPGTGGGYTF
v_call: TRBV6-5; j_call: TRBJ2-7; d_call: NA; clone_size: NA; cdr3_nt: TGTGCCAGCAGTTTACTGCACTACGAGCAGTACTTC; cdr3_aa: CASSLLHYEQYF
v_call: TRBV7-8; j_call: TRBJ2-3; d_call: NA; clone_size: NA; cdr3_nt: TGTGCCAGCAGCTCCAAGCAGCGGGCACAGCGCACAGATACGCAGTATTTT; cdr3_aa: CASSSKQRAQRTDTQYF
v_call: TRBV29-1; j_call: TRBJ2-3; d_call: TRBD2; clone_size: once; cdr3_nt: TGCAGCCTCCGGCGGGGGGGCACAGATACGCAGTATTTT; cdr3_aa: CSLRRGGTDTQYF
v_call: TRBV28; j_call: TRBJ1-1; d_call: NA; clone_size: once; cdr3_nt: TGTGCCAGCAGTTTATTGATGAGTACTGAAGCTTTCTTT; cdr3_aa: CASSLLMSTEAFF
v_call: TRBV7-2; j_call: TRBJ1-5; d_call: NA; clone_size: NA; cdr3_nt: TGTGCCAGCAGCTTTGGGGGCACGCCGGGTCAGCCCCAGCATTTT; cdr3_aa: CASSFGGTPGQPQHF
v_call: TRBV6-1; j_call: TRBJ2-7; d_call: NA; clone_size: once; cdr3_nt: TGTGCCAGCAGTGTGCAGTTAATCTACGAGCAGTACTTC; cdr3_aa: CASSVQLIYEQYF
v_call: TRBV7-2; j_call: TRBJ2-5; d_call: NA; clone_size: NA; cdr3_nt: TGTGCCAGCAGCTTAGCTAACAGGGAAACGGGAGAGACCCAGTACTTC; cdr3_aa: CASSLANRETGETQYF
v_call: TRBV29-1; j_call: TRBJ2-7; d_call: TRBD1; clone_size: NA; cdr3_nt: TGCAGCGTTGAAACAGGGGTTTCCTACGAGCAGTACTTC; cdr3_aa: CSVETGVSYEQYF
v_call: TRBV9; j_call: TRBJ2-3; d_call: NA; clone_size: NA; cdr3_nt: TGTGCCAGCAGCGGGCGGACTACCACAGATACGCAGTATTTT; cdr3_aa: CASSGRTTTDTQYF
v_call: TRBV5-1; j_call: TRBJ2-6; d_call: TRBD1; clone_size: NA; cdr3_nt: TGCGCCAGCAGCTTGCCCTTAGACAGGGGTTACTCTGGGGCCAACGTCCTGACTTTC; cdr3_aa: CASSLPLDRGYSGANVLTF
v_call: TRBV29-1; j_call: TRBJ2-5; d_call: TRBD1; clone_size: few; cdr3_nt: TGCAGCGTTCTTGGGATGACAGGGTTCTATGAGACCCAGTACTTC; cdr3_aa: CSVLGMTGFYETQYF
v_call: TRBV19; j_call: TRBJ1-1; d_call: NA; clone_size: few; cdr3_nt: TGTGCCAGTAGTGGTTGGGGCCCGAACACTGAAGCTTTCTTT; cdr3_aa: CASSGWGPNTEAFF
v_call: TRBV5-1; j_call: TRBJ1-6; d_call: TRBD1; clone_size: few; cdr3_nt: TGCGCCAGCAGCTCTACAGGGGACTCACCCCTCCACTTT; cdr3_aa: CASSSTGDSPLHF
v_call: TRBV18; j_call: TRBJ2-5; d_call: NA; clone_size: NA; cdr3_nt: TGTGCCAGCTCCCCGAGTTCCCAAGAGACCCAGTACTTC; cdr3_aa: CASSPSSQETQYF
v_call: TRBV6-5; j_call: TRBJ2-7; d_call: TRBD2; clone_size: NA; cdr3_nt: TGTGCCAGCAGTTCCCCCTTCAGGGAGGGCCTTTACGAGCAGTACTTC; cdr3_aa: CASSSPFREGLYEQYF
v_call: TRBV15; j_call: TRBJ1-4; d_call: TRBD1; clone_size: NA; cdr3_nt: TGTGCCACCAGCAGACCGGGACAGGGCAATGAAAAACTGTTTTTT; cdr3_aa: CATSRPGQGNEKLFF
v_call: TRBV29-1; j_call: TRBJ1-1; d_call: NA; clone_size: NA; cdr3_nt: TGCAGCGACCGGACAGAGATGAACACTGAAGCTTTCTTT; cdr3_aa: CSDRTEMNTEAFF
v_call: TRBV29-1; j_call: TRBJ2-7; d_call: TRBD1; clone_size: once; cdr3_nt: TGCAGCGCGGGACAGGACTACGAGCAGTACTTC; cdr3_aa: CSAGQDYEQYF
v_call: TRBV20-1; j_call: TRBJ2-3; d_call: NA; clone_size: NA; cdr3_nt: TGCAGTGCTAGAATCTCCACGCAGTATTTT; cdr3_aa: CSARISTQYF
v_call: TRBV5-1; j_call: TRBJ2-5; d_call: TRBD1; clone_size: NA; cdr3_nt: TGCGCCAGCAGCTTTCAGGGGGCAAAGTTATTGGGAGAGACCCAGTACTTC; cdr3_aa: CASSFQGAKLLGETQYF
v_call: TRBV5-1; j_call: TRBJ2-1; d_call: TRBD2; clone_size: NA; cdr3_nt: TGCGCCAGCAGCTTGGTAAGCGGGGGGGCTAAGAATGAGCAGTTCTTC; cdr3_aa: CASSLVSGGAKNEQFF
v_call: TRBV9; j_call: TRBJ1-1; d_call: NA; clone_size: once; cdr3_nt: TGTGCCAGCAGCGGCGGCAGCAAAATGAACACTGAAGCTTTCTTT; cdr3_aa: CASSGGSKMNTEAFF
v_call: TRBV9; j_call: TRBJ1-1; d_call: TRBD1; clone_size: NA; cdr3_nt: TGTGCCAGCAGCGTAGCTGGACCAGGGGGAGAGGCTGAAGCTTTCTTT; cdr3_aa: CASSVAGPGGEAEAFF
v_call: TRBV5-6; j_call: TRBJ2-7; d_call: TRBD2; clone_size: NA; cdr3_nt: TGTGCCAGCAGCTACGACGACTACCTAGCGGGAGTTTACGAGCAGTACTTC; cdr3_aa: CASSYDDYLAGVYEQYF
v_call: TRBV28; j_call: TRBJ1-4; d_call: TRBD1; clone_size: NA; cdr3_nt: TGTGCCAGCAGTTCCCTCTTAGACAGGGGAGGAAATGAAAAACTGTTTTTT; cdr3_aa: CASSSLLDRGGNEKLFF
v_call: TRBV5-6; j_call: TRBJ1-1; d_call: NA; clone_size: NA; cdr3_nt: TGTGCCAGCAGCTTGGGAACACGGGAGGCTTTCTTT; cdr3_aa: CASSLGTREAFF
v_call: TRBV2; j_call: TRBJ1-5; d_call: NA; clone_size: NA; cdr3_nt: TGTGCCAGCAGTGCTCAGGGTTTTCAGCCCCAGCATTTT; cdr3_aa: CASSAQGFQPQHF
v_call: TRBV19; j_call: TRBJ1-2; d_call: NA; clone_size: NA; cdr3_nt: TGTGCCAGTAGTATTAATCCAGGGCTTGGCTACACCTTC; cdr3_aa: CASSINPGLGYTF
v_call: TRBV7-9; j_call: TRBJ2-6; d_call: TRBD2; clone_size: NA; cdr3_nt: TGTGCCAGCAGCCGGACTAGCGGTTACTCTGGGGCCAACGTCCTGACTTTC; cdr3_aa: CASSRTSGYSGANVLTF
v_call: TRBV9; j_call: TRBJ2-1; d_call: TRBD2; clone_size: NA; cdr3_nt: TGTGCCAGCAGCCCTCTCTTAGCGGGGGGGAACAATGAGCAGTTCTTC; cdr3_aa: CASSPLLAGGNNEQFF
v_call: TRBV29-1; j_call: TRBJ1-2; d_call: NA; clone_size: NA; cdr3_nt: TGCAGCGTGGGGGACTTGACCTTAAACTATGGCTACACCTTC; cdr3_aa: CSVGDLTLNYGYTF
v_call: TRBV6-6; j_call: TRBJ2-5; d_call: TRBD2; clone_size: once; cdr3_nt: TGTGCCAGCATGGGGGGGGGCCAAGAGACCCAGTACTTC; cdr3_aa: CASMGGGQETQYF
v_call: TRBV4-3; j_call: TRBJ2-3; d_call: NA; clone_size: NA; cdr3_nt: TGCGCCAGCAGCCAAGGGCGCGGGACTAGCACAGATACGCAGTATTTT; cdr3_aa: CASSQGRGTSTDTQYF